This T cell receptor beta chain originates from a study of blood T cell repertoires in COVID-19. In the source study's methods: Reference gene primer amplification in the assay estimated nucleated cell counts. Libraries were prepared by immunoSEQ multiplex PCR; TCRdb keeps only in-frame clonotypes and omits some of them. V, J and clone size were drawn from that table, and D and trimming were deduced from the DNA. Altogether 310,000 or so clones are present, roughly 90% being singletons, with the ten largest covering approximately 2.1%. The material sequenced was peripheral blood. The clonotype was recovered from a woman in her thirties with COVID-19, enrolled during active disease.

The CDR3 nucleotides read TGCGCCAGCAGCTTGGACATCCAGGGGGTCTCTGGAAACACCATATATTTT. As protein: CASSLDIQGVSGNTIYF. This chain links TRBV5-1 with TRBJ1-3; TRBD1 aligns across 7 bases. V dropped 0 bases and J dropped 0; count of bases not matched to a gene: 6. Looked up from germline, CDR1 is SGHRS and CDR2 is YFSETQ. The CDR3 is made up of 17 amino acids.